The rows below give T cell receptor beta chains drawn from one sample of a study of blood T cell repertoires in COVID-19. Profiled with immunoSEQ multiplex PCR; TCRdb holds only in-frame clones, not every one. The sample contains 150,000 to 180,000 clones, about 85% of which appear only once. The specimen sequenced was peripheral blood. These receptors were collected from a man between 60 and 70 years old with COVID-19, enrolled during active disease. CDR3s include the opening cysteine and the closing phenylalanine or tryptophan. A D gene is named only where the DNA matches it firmly. Some rows have no size entry. The others give once, few or many, or a class for an expanded clone.

j_call clone_size d_call v_call cdr3_aa cdr3_nt
TRBJ2-2 NA NA TRBV11-1 CASSLAGGTGELFF TGTGCCAGCAGCTTAGCGGGGGGAACCGGGGAGCTGTTTTTT
TRBJ2-7 NA NA TRBV2 CASREGGSTEQYF TGTGCCAGCAGGGAGGGTGGTAGCACCGAGCAGTACTTC
TRBJ1-1 NA NA TRBV9 CASSVDRAGEAFF TGTGCCAGCAGCGTAGACAGGGCAGGTGAAGCTTTCTTT
TRBJ1-1 NA TRBD1 TRBV11-3 CASSLGTGAEAFF TGTGCCAGCAGCTTAGGGACAGGGGCCGAAGCTTTCTTT
TRBJ2-7 NA NA TRBV21-1 CASSTRTSAYEQYF TGTGCCAGCAGCACACGGACTAGCGCCTACGAGCAGTACTTC
TRBJ2-7 NA NA TRBV10-3 CAIRDSHSYEQYF TGTGCCATCAGGGACAGTCACTCCTACGAGCAGTACTTC
TRBJ1-1 few NA TRBV3-1/TRBV3-2 CASSFREEAFF TGTGCCAGCAGCTTCAGGGAAGAAGCTTTCTTT
TRBJ2-1 few NA TRBV24-1 CATSAPTTKSSYNEQFF TGTGCCACCAGTGCCCCCACAACTAAGAGCTCCTACAATGAGCAGTTCTTC
TRBJ1-2 NA TRBD1 TRBV19 CASSMDREVRVSGYTF TGTGCCAGTAGTATGGACAGGGAAGTTCGGGTTAGTGGCTACACCTTC
TRBJ1-1 NA TRBD1 TRBV7-2 CASSRQGNEAFF TGTGCCAGCAGCAGACAGGGAAATGAAGCTTTCTTT
TRBJ1-6 NA TRBD1 TRBV28 CASTRDRANSPLHF TGTGCCAGCACCCGCGACAGGGCTAATTCACCCCTCCACTTT
TRBJ1-2 NA NA TRBV20-1 CSAGRDGYTF TGCAGTGCGGGCAGGGATGGCTACACCTTC
TRBJ2-1 NA TRBD2 TRBV19 CASSTGLAGRNEQFF TGTGCCAGTAGCACGGGACTAGCGGGGAGGAATGAGCAGTTCTTC
TRBJ2-1 NA TRBD2 TRBV7-6 CASSLVGLAVLSYNEQFF TGTGCCAGCAGCTTAGTGGGACTAGCGGTCCTCTCCTACAATGAGCAGTTCTTC
TRBJ2-6 NA NA TRBV5-1 CASSSLAQGSSGANVLTF TGCGCCAGCAGCTCTCTAGCTCAGGGGAGCTCTGGGGCCAACGTCCTGACTTTC
TRBJ1-2 NA NA TRBV7-2 CASSSMRSGGYTF TGTGCCAGCAGCTCAATGCGGAGTGGAGGCTACACCTTC
TRBJ2-3 NA NA TRBV7-9 CASSLGAKKNFTDTQYF TGTGCCAGCAGCTTAGGAGCTAAGAAAAACTTCACAGATACGCAGTATTTT
TRBJ1-6 NA NA TRBV16 CASSPIPGARSPLHF TGTGCCAGCAGCCCGATACCAGGGGCACGGTCACCCCTCCACTTT
TRBJ2-4 NA NA TRBV12-3/TRBV12-4 CASSRKGENIQYF TGTGCCAGCAGTCGAAAAGGGGAAAACATTCAGTACTTC
TRBJ1-1 NA NA TRBV9 CASSVVQSRSNTEAFF TGTGCCAGCAGCGTGGTTCAAAGTAGGAGTAACACTGAAGCTTTCTTT
TRBJ1-4 NA TRBD1 TRBV29-1 CSVATGAGEKLFF TGCAGCGTAGCGACAGGGGCAGGGGAAAAACTGTTTTTT
TRBJ1-2 few NA TRBV6-6 CASFLAMGYTF TGTGCCAGCTTCCTCGCTATGGGCTACACCTTC
TRBJ1-5 few NA TRBV6-1 CASSGDWPGDDQPQHF TGTGCCAGCAGTGGAGACTGGCCAGGGGACGATCAGCCCCAGCATTTT
TRBJ2-2 NA TRBD1 TRBV2 CASSVDRGLGELFF TGTGCCAGCAGTGTCGACAGGGGGCTCGGGGAGCTGTTTTTT
TRBJ2-2 NA TRBD1 TRBV5-8 CASSLGQGKVFF TGTGCCAGCAGTCTGGGACAGGGGAAGGTGTTTTTT
TRBJ1-1 few TRBD1 TRBV29-1 CSVDRASEAFF TGCAGCGTAGACAGGGCCTCTGAAGCTTTCTTT
TRBJ1-4 NA NA TRBV7-8 CASSLAAARKLFF TGTGCCAGCAGCTTAGCCGCCGCGCGGAAACTGTTTTTT
TRBJ1-4 NA NA TRBV28 CASSLDSRKEEKLFF TGTGCCAGCAGTTTAGACAGTCGCAAGGAGGAAAAACTGTTTTTT
TRBJ1-3 NA NA TRBV21-1 CASSKSPFRDRKSGNTIYF TGTGCCAGCAGCAAAAGCCCTTTCCGGGACAGAAAATCTGGAAACACCATATATTTT
TRBJ1-4 NA NA TRBV7-9 CASSTTQGANEKLFF TGTGCCAGCAGCACTACACAGGGAGCTAATGAAAAACTGTTTTTT
TRBJ2-1 NA NA TRBV9 CASSVEMYYNEQFF TGTGCCAGCAGCGTTGAGATGTATTACAATGAGCAGTTCTTC
TRBJ1-1 NA TRBD1 TRBV9 CASSVEGATEAFF TGTGCCAGCAGCGTAGAGGGGGCCACTGAAGCTTTCTTT
TRBJ2-1 NA NA TRBV6-6 CAAWAGRNNEQFF TGTGCGGCGTGGGCGGGGAGAAACAATGAGCAGTTCTTC
TRBJ1-5 NA TRBD1 TRBV5-6 CASSSYRGGGSNQPQHF TGTGCCAGCAGCTCCTACAGGGGAGGCGGAAGCAATCAGCCCCAGCATTTT
TRBJ2-7 few NA TRBV19 CASSLGIISSYEQYF TGTGCCAGTAGTCTCGGGATAATAAGCTCCTACGAGCAGTACTTC
TRBJ2-7 once NA TRBV19 CASSAKTGKVAEQYF TGTGCCAGTAGTGCAAAAACAGGGAAAGTGGCCGAGCAGTACTTC
TRBJ1-6 once NA TRBV2 CATGGQGIPNSPLHF TGTGCGACCGGGGGGCAGGGGATACCAAATTCACCCCTCCACTTT
TRBJ1-2 NA NA TRBV28 CASSSDITNYGYTF TGTGCCAGCAGTTCGGACATTACAAACTATGGCTACACCTTC
TRBJ1-2 NA NA TRBV27 CASSFIPPSSSEGYTF TGTGCCAGCAGTTTTATTCCCCCTTCAAGTTCGGAGGGCTACACCTTC
TRBJ1-1 NA NA TRBV7-9 CASSFASGVATEAFF TGTGCCAGCAGCTTTGCTTCAGGGGTTGCCACTGAAGCTTTCTTT
TRBJ1-5 NA NA TRBV28 CASSLRGQPQHF TGTGCCAGCAGTTTAAGAGGTCAGCCCCAGCATTTT
TRBJ1-5 NA TRBD1 TRBV19 CASSPIDRVFNQPQHF TGTGCCAGTAGTCCCATCGACAGGGTCTTCAATCAGCCCCAGCATTTT
TRBJ2-1 few NA TRBV29-1 CSVELARNYNEQFF TGCAGCGTTGAACTAGCGCGTAATTACAATGAGCAGTTCTTC
TRBJ1-2 NA NA TRBV10-3 CAISGQGYGYTF TGTGCCATCAGCGGCCAGGGGTACGGCTACACCTTC
TRBJ1-6 once NA TRBV6-5 CASSRGAYNSPLHF TGTGCCAGCAGTAGGGGTGCTTATAATTCACCCCTCCACTTT
TRBJ2-7 NA TRBD1 TRBV28 CASRSQGREQYF TGTGCCAGCAGATCACAGGGGCGCGAGCAGTACTTC
TRBJ1-6 NA TRBD1 TRBV28 CASRRRDRGPRVNSPLHF TGTGCCAGCAGACGCCGGGACAGGGGCCCTCGGGTGAATTCACCCCTCCACTTT
TRBJ1-2 NA TRBD1 TRBV6-6 CASWLRTGINYGYTF TGTGCCAGCTGGCTGAGGACAGGGATTAACTATGGCTACACCTTC
TRBJ2-5 NA TRBD1 TRBV9 CASSKTGGVKETQYF TGTGCCAGCAGTAAGACAGGGGGGGTCAAAGAGACCCAGTACTTC
TRBJ1-2 NA NA TRBV18 CASSPTGTTNYGYTF TGTGCCAGCTCACCCACAGGGACCACTAACTATGGCTACACCTTC
TRBJ2-7 NA NA TRBV5-4 CASSPSAGEQYF TGTGCCAGCAGCCCCTCGGCGGGCGAGCAGTACTTC
TRBJ2-3 NA NA TRBV11-2 CASSLAPFRGFSTDTQYF TGTGCCAGCAGCTTAGCTCCCTTCAGGGGATTCAGCACAGATACGCAGTATTTT